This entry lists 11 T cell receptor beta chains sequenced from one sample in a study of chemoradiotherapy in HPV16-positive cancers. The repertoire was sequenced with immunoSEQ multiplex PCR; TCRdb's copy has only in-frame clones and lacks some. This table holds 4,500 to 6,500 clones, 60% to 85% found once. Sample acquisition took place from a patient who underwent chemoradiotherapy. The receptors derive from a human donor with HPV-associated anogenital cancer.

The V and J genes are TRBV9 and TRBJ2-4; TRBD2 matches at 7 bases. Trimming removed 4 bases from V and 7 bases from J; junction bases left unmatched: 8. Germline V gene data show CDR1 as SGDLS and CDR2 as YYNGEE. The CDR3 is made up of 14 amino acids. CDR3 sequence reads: CASSPTGGGNIQYF. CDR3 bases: TGTGCCAGCAGCCCTACTGGGGGGGGTAACATTCAGTACTTC.

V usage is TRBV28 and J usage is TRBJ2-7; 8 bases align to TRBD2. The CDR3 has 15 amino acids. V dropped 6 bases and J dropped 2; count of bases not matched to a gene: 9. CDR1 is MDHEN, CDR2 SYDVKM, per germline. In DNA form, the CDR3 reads TGTGCCAGCAGATCGGGGGGGACTTCGACCTACGAGCAGTACGTC. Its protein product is CASRSGGTSTYEQYV.

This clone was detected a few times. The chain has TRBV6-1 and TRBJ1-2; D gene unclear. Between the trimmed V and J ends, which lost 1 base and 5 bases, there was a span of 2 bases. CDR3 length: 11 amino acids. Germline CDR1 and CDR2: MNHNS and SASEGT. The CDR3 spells CASSEGYGYTF. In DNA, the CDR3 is TGTGCCAGCAGTGAAGGGTATGGCTACACCTTC.

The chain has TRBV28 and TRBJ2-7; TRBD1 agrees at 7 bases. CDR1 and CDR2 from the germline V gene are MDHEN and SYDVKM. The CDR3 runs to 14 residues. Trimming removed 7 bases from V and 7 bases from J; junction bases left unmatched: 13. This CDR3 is CASTQPGQSWEQYF. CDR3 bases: TGTGCCAGCACCCAGCCGGGACAGTCCTGGGAGCAGTACTTC.

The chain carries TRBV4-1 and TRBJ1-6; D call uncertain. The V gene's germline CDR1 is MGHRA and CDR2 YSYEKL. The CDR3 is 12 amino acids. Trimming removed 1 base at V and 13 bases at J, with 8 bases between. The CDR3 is CASSQVMGPLHF. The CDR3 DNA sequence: TGCGCCAGCAGCCAAGTAATGGGGCCCCTCCACTTT.

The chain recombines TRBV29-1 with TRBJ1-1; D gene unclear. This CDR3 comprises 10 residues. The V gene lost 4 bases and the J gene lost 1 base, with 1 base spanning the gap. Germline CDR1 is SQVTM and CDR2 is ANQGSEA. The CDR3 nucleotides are TGCAGCGTTGGGAACACTGAAGCTTTCTTT. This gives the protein CSVGNTEAFF. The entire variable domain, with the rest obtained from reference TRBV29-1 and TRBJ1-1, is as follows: SAVISQKPSRDICQRGTSLTIQCQVDSQVTMMFWYRQQPGQSLTLIATANQGSEATYESGFVIDKFPISRPNLTFSTLTVSNMSPEDSSIYLCSVGNTEAFFGQGTRLTVV.

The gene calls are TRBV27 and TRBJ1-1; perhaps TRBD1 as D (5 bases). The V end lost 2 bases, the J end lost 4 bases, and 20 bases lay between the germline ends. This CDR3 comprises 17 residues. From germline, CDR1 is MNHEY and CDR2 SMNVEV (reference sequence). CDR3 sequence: CASSLRPVGDGGTEAFF. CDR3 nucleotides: TGTGCCAGCAGTTTACGACCTGTCGGGGATGGGGGCACTGAAGCTTTCTTT.

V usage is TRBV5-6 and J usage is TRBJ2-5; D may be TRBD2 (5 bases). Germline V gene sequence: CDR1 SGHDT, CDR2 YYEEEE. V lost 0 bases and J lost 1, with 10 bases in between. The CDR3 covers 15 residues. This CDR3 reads CASSLAGRAQETQYF. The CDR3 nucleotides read TGTGCCAGCAGCTTGGCCGGGCGGGCCCAAGAGACCCAGTACTTC.

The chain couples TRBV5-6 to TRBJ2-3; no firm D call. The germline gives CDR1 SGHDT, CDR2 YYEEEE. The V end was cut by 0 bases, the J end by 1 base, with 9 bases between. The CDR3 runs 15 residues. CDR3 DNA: TGTGCCAGCAGCTTGGGACGATTTGGCACAGATACGCAGTATTTT. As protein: CASSLGRFGTDTQYF.

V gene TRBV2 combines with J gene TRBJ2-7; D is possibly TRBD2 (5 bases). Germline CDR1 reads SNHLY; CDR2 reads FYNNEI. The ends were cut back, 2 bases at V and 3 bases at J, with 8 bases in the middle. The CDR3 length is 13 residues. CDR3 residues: CASSEPEVYEQYF. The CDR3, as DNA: TGTGCCAGCAGTGAACCGGAGGTCTACGAGCAGTACTTC. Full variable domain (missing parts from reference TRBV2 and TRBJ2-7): EPEVTQTPSHQVTQMGQEVILRCVPISNHLYFYWYRQILGQKVEFLVSFYNNEISEKSEIFDDQFSVERPDGSNFTLKIRSTKLEDSAMYFCASSEPEVYEQYFGPGTRLTVT.

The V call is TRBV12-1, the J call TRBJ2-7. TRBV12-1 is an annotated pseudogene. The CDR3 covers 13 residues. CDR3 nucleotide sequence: TGTGCCAGCAGCTTTGATTTGGGTTACGAGCAGTACTTC. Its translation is CASSFDLGYEQYF.